This T cell receptor (beta chain) was documented in a study of T cell repertoires in cytomegalovirus infection. The V and J ends lost 5 bases and 7 bases, in that order; junction bases with no gene match: 4. CDR1 and CDR2 from the germline V gene are SEHNR and FQNEAQ (reference sequence). The CDR3 runs 13 residues. This clonotype turned up a few times. What it binds is not known. One entry per CDR3 protein results from TCRdb running MiXCR on the reads. The sample includes about 900,000 distinct CDR3 sequences, approximately 31% seen only once; the top ten take about an eighth. The chain carries TRBV7-9 and TRBJ2-1; 8 nucleotides align to TRBD1. The TCR was taken from a human donor in good health (CMV status not recorded). Some clones in this sample may be carry-over from other donors' samples. Material: cultured CD8+ T cells from PBMCs, obtained from culture after CMV antigen stimulation. The CDR3 sequence: CASSPRQGNEQFF. CDR3 coding DNA: TGTGCCAGCAGCCCCCGACAGGGGAATGAGCAGTTCTTC.